The 30 T cell receptor beta chains presented below share a single source sample, sequenced in a study of CD8 T cells in Susac syndrome. cDNA came from approximately 0.5 to 1 ug RNA primed by random hexamers. In TCRdb, the immunoSEQ multiplex PCR reads were re-called with MiXCR into one record per CDR3 protein. The sample comprises around 77,000 distinct CDR3 sequences, under 96% of which are singletons, and over 0.09% rests with the top ten. The specimen sequenced was CD4+ T cells from PBMCs. These receptors originate from a human donor with multiple sclerosis.

CDR3 in DNA: TGTGCCAGCAGCCAAGGACAAGAGACCCAGTACTTC. It is translated as CASSQGQETQYF. The V call is TRBV3-1, the J call TRBJ2-5; no firm D call. Germline assignment: CDR1 LGHDT and CDR2 YNNKEL (reference sequence). V dropped 1 base and J dropped 2 bases, with 2 bases sitting between them. The CDR3 runs to 12 residues.

The genes are TRBV12-5 and TRBJ2-3; 8 bases line up with TRBD1. The V segment lost 0 bases and the J segment 4 bases; nucleotides outside the gene matches: 6. Germline CDR1 reads LGHNT; CDR2 reads FRNRAP. The CDR3 length is 16 residues. The CDR3 nucleotides read TGTGCTAGTGGTTTGGTACTCGGACAGGGACCAGATACGCAGTATTTT. It yields the protein CASGLVLGQGPDTQYF.

CDR3 region: CAIRSSYNEQFF. DNA for the CDR3: TGTGCCATCAGGAGCTCCTACAATGAGCAGTTCTTC. The chain joins TRBV10-3 to TRBJ2-1; D is uncertain. Germline V lookup: CDR1 ENHRY, CDR2 SYGVKD. The V gene lost 6 bases and the J gene lost 0 bases, with 3 bases spanning the gap. The CDR3 totals 12 residues.

The V gene is TRBV24-1, the J gene TRBJ2-1, with D tentatively TRBD1 or TRBD2 (5 bases each). Deletions cut 4 bases from V and 0 bases from J, with 15 bases between. The germline V gene has CDR1 KGHDR and CDR2 SFDVKD. CDR3 length: 17 residues. The CDR3 here is CATSEPRADSSYNEQFF. The CDR3 DNA follows: TGTGCCACCAGTGAACCGCGGGCCGACAGCTCCTACAATGAGCAGTTCTTC.

The V gene is TRBV5-4, the J gene TRBJ2-1; no reliable D call. The CDR3 consists of 15 residues. The germline V and J ends were trimmed by 5 bases and 0 bases, with 12 bases remaining between them. CDR1 is SGHNT, CDR2 YYREEE, per germline (reference sequence). The CDR3 spells CASRGSGSSYNEQFF. The CDR3 DNA is TGTGCCAGCAGGGGCTCCGGTAGCTCCTACAATGAGCAGTTCTTC. Full variable domain (missing parts from reference TRBV5-4 and TRBJ2-1): ETGVTQSPTHLIKTRGQQVTLRCSSQSGHNTVSWYQQALGQGPQFIFQYYREEENGRGNFPPRFSGLQFPNYSSELNVNALELDDSALYLCASRGSGSSYNEQFFGPGTRLTVL.

This rearrangement joins TRBV20-1 to TRBJ2-3; possibly TRBD2 for D (5 bases). The CDR3 loop spans 15 amino acids. Germline V CDR1 and CDR2: DFQATT, SNEGSKA (reference sequence). Trimming removed 1 base at V and 2 bases at J, with 13 bases between. The CDR3 loop is CSARGERSNTDTQYF. CDR3 in DNA: TGCAGTGCTAGAGGCGAGCGGTCGAACACAGATACGCAGTATTTT.

The rearrangement links TRBV6-6 to TRBJ2-7; D gene unclear. Between the trimmed V and J ends, which lost 7 bases and 0 bases, there was a span of 16 bases. The CDR3 is made up of 15 amino acids. Germline V gene sequence: CDR1 MNHNY, CDR2 SVGAGI (reference sequence). CDR3 residues: CASNDWKDVSYEQYF. CDR3 DNA: TGTGCCAGCAATGACTGGAAGGACGTCTCCTACGAGCAGTACTTC.

J is TRBJ2-3 and V is TRBV2, with a possible D match to TRBD1 (6 bases). V lost 6 bases to trimming and J lost 1 base, with 14 bases between them. This CDR3 has 15 amino acids. Germline lookup yields CDR1 SNHLY and CDR2 FYNNEI. CDR3 residues: CASRLQGRGTDTQYF. CDR3 DNA: TGTGCCAGCAGACTACAGGGCAGGGGCACAGATACGCAGTATTTT.

The V call is TRBV27, the J call TRBJ2-7, with D tentatively TRBD2 (6 bases). Per germline, CDR1 MNHEY and CDR2 SMNVEV (reference sequence). The CDR3 sequence is 13 residues long. Trimming took off 8 bases at V and 4 bases at J, with 15 bases between the two ends. The CDR3 reads CASRASAEYEQYF. Written as DNA, the CDR3 is TGTGCCAGCCGTGCTAGCGCCGAATACGAGCAGTACTTC.

This chain joins TRBV30 and TRBJ2-7; a weak D match, TRBD1 (6 bases). The germline V and J ends were trimmed by 3 bases and 1 base, with 7 bases remaining between them. Germline V lookup: CDR1 GTSNPN, CDR2 SVGIG (reference sequence). This CDR3 spans 12 amino acids. The CDR3: CAWRDSSYEQYF. The CDR3 coding sequence is TGTGCCTGGAGGGACAGTTCCTACGAGCAGTACTTC.

This clonotype has a single count. The chain carries TRBV29-1 and TRBJ1-1; D is unresolved. The CDR3 extends over 15 amino acids. Trimming removed 6 bases at V and 3 bases at J, with 20 bases between. Per the germline V gene, CDR1 is SQVTM and CDR2 is ANQGSEA. In DNA, the CDR3 is TGCAGCGTCGGCCGGGTCGCGGGGTATCACACTGAAGCTTTCTTT. It specifies CSVGRVAGYHTEAFF.

The chain joins TRBV3-1 to TRBJ2-3; D gene ambiguous. The germline CDR1 and CDR2 sequences are LGHDT and YNNKEL (reference sequence). The CDR3 covers 15 residues. Trimming cost V 2 bases and J 3 bases, with 12 bases left between them. CDR3 loop: CASSQNLGSTDTQYF. For the CDR3, the DNA is TGTGCCAGCAGCCAAAATTTGGGCAGTACAGATACGCAGTATTTT.

CDR3 protein: CASSSQGAGYTF. The CDR3 DNA reads TGTGCCAGCTCGTCACAGGGCGCTGGCTACACCTTC. The rearrangement joins TRBV18 to TRBJ1-2; D may be TRBD1 (6 bases). V lost 6 bases and J 7 bases, leaving 12 bases between the germline ends. The CDR3 runs to 12 residues. Germline values: CDR1 KGHSH, CDR2 LQKENI.

This rearrangement joins TRBV7-2 to TRBJ2-1; TRBD2 might be the D (5 bases). V was pared by 5 bases and J by 5 bases, with 16 bases between. The CDR3 extends over 15 amino acids. Germline CDR1 and CDR2: SGHTA and FQGNSA. CDR3 loop: CASSLVPLRDNEQFF. In DNA form, the CDR3 reads TGTGCCAGCAGCCTTGTCCCTTTGAGGGACAATGAGCAGTTCTTC.

This chain links TRBV12-3 or TRBV12-4 with TRBJ2-3; D may correspond to TRBD1 or TRBD2 (5 bases each). This CDR3 is built from 15 residues. Trimming removed 5 bases at V and 4 bases at J, with 16 bases between. The CDR3 here is CASSPGPNRPDTQYF. The CDR3 nucleotides read TGTGCCAGCAGTCCGGGACCCAATAGGCCAGATACGCAGTATTTT.

The genes are TRBV24-1 and TRBJ2-3, with 9 bases aligning to TRBD1. Germline V gene data show CDR1 as KGHDR and CDR2 as SFDVKD. This CDR3 has 17 amino acids. Germline trimming cut 4 bases from V and 0 bases from J; bases unmatched to any gene: 7. The CDR3 region has the DNA TGTGCCACCAGTGACGTTACAGGGGGCCCCAGCACAGATACGCAGTATTTT. It encodes CATSDVTGGPSTDTQYF.

This chain joins TRBV6-6 and TRBJ2-7; TRBD1 agrees at 9 bases. The CDR3 length is 15 residues. Germline V gene data show CDR1 as MNHNY and CDR2 as SVGAGI (reference sequence). The V and J ends lost 5 bases and 1 base, in that order; junction bases with no gene match: 6. Here the CDR3 reads CASSRDRVVSYEQYF. Here the CDR3 DNA reads TGTGCCAGCAGTAGGGACAGGGTCGTATCCTACGAGCAGTACTTC.

The rearrangement joins TRBV4-3 to TRBJ1-3; 9 nucleotides match TRBD1. Per the germline V gene, CDR1 is LGHNA and CDR2 is YSLEER. The CDR3 has 15 amino acids. The V and J ends lost 5 bases and 4 bases, in that order; junction bases with no gene match: 6. CDR3: CASSSRDRDGNTIYF. The DNA of the CDR3 is TGCGCCAGCAGCTCCCGGGACAGGGACGGAAACACCATATATTTT.

The chain links TRBV7-2 to TRBJ2-2; possible D gene TRBD2, 6 bases. The length of the CDR3 is 15 residues. Germline CDR1 reads SGHTA; CDR2 reads FQGNSA. Trimming took 1 base from V and 4 from J, leaving 10 bases between them. In DNA, the CDR3 is TGTGCCAGCAGCTTAGGTATTAGCGGCACCGGGGAGCTGTTTTTT. This gives the protein CASSLGISGTGELFF. Combining the CDR3 with reference TRBV7-2 and TRBJ2-2 gives the whole variable domain GAGVSQSPSNKVTEKGKDVELRCDPISGHTALYWYRQSLGQGLEFLIYFQGNSAPDKSGLPSDRFSAERTGGSVSTLTIQRTQQEDSAVYLCASSLGISGTGELFFGEGSRLTVL.

CDR3 DNA sequence: TGTGCCAGCAGCTCACAGGCGGGGGGTAATTCACCCCTCCACTTT. Translation gives CASSSQAGGNSPLHF. V and J are TRBV6-2 or TRBV6-3 and TRBJ1-6; maybe TRBD1 (5 bases). The CDR3 has 15 residues. Germline assignment: CDR1 MNHEY and CDR2 SVGEGT. The V end was cut by 6 bases, the J end by 6 bases, with 15 bases between.

The chain couples TRBV20-1 to TRBJ1-1; no clear D. CDR1 is DFQATT and CDR2 is SNEGSKA in the germline V gene (reference sequence). With 6 bases removed from V and 4 bases from J, the gap between germline ends came to 12 bases. The length of the CDR3 is 12 residues. CDR3 sequence (DNA): TGCAGTGCCTCGGGTGCTGGCACTGAAGCTTTCTTT. As protein: CSASGAGTEAFF.

The gene calls are TRBV6-5 and TRBJ1-6, with 9 positions matching TRBD1. The J segment lost 7 bases and the V segment lost 3 bases, leaving 4 bases of the junction unmatched. CDR3 length: 15 amino acids. CDR1 and CDR2 from the germline V gene are MNHEY and SVGAGI. The CDR3 sequence is CASSYTGTGNSPLHF. CDR3 in DNA: TGTGCCAGCAGTTATACCGGGACAGGGAATTCACCCCTCCACTTT.

CDR3 sequence: CSAGNLAPRYQETQYF. CDR3 bases: TGCAGTGCCGGCAATTTGGCACCTAGGTACCAAGAGACCCAGTACTTC. The rearrangement links TRBV20-1 to TRBJ2-5; D remains ambiguous. The CDR3 consists of 16 residues. Germline V gives CDR1 DFQATT, CDR2 SNEGSKA (reference sequence). V lost 6 bases and J 0 bases, leaving 20 bases between the germline ends.

This chain links TRBV5-1 with TRBJ2-7; D is unclear. Trimming removed 1 base from V and 5 bases from J, with 13 bases in between. Germline CDR1 and CDR2: SGHRS and YFSETQ. The CDR3 is 14 amino acids. CDR3 sequence reads: CASSLKGNGNEQYF. DNA for the CDR3: TGCGCCAGCAGCTTGAAAGGGAATGGAAACGAGCAGTACTTC.

This clonotype was observed a few times. This chain uses TRBV20-1 with TRBJ2-3; D gene ambiguous. Deletions cut 0 bases from V and 6 bases from J, with 13 bases between. CDR3 length equals 14 residues. Germline V gene sequence: CDR1 DFQATT, CDR2 SNEGSKA (reference sequence). The CDR3 here is CSARDGWMGDTQYF. The CDR3, as DNA: TGCAGTGCTAGAGATGGCTGGATGGGCGATACGCAGTATTTT.

This chain connects TRBV20-1 to TRBJ2-3; D is undetermined. Germline-derived CDR1 and CDR2 are DFQATT and SNEGSKA (reference sequence). V lost 0 bases and J 2 bases, leaving 6 bases between the germline ends. The CDR3 runs 13 residues. CDR3 protein: CSAREGITDTQYF. The CDR3 coding sequence is TGCAGTGCTAGAGAGGGGATCACAGATACGCAGTATTTT.

The V and J genes are TRBV28 and TRBJ1-5; no reliable D call. CDR1 and CDR2 from the germline V gene are MDHEN and SYDVKM. The V end lost 2 bases, the J end lost 7 bases, and 21 bases lay between the germline ends. The CDR3 length is 17 residues. CDR3 nucleotide sequence: TGTGCCAGCAGTTTAGTACTCCTACAGCGAAATAAACAGCCCCAGCATTTT. This sequence encodes CASSLVLLQRNKQPQHF.

V and J are TRBV29-1 and TRBJ2-5; the match to TRBD1 covers 7 bases. The CDR3 has 11 residues. V gave up 7 bases and J gave up 5 bases; unmatched junction bases: 4. Looked up from germline, CDR1 is SQVTM and CDR2 is ANQGSEA. For the CDR3, the DNA is TGCAGCGCCAGGGGGTCCGAGACCCAGTACTTC. As protein: CSARGSETQYF.

The J gene is TRBJ2-3, the V gene TRBV27, with 9 bases aligning to TRBD1. The trim removed 7 bases at V and 11 bases at J, leaving 10 bases unmatched. CDR1 and CDR2 (germline): MNHEY, SMNVEV (reference sequence). The CDR3 is made up of 13 amino acids. CDR3 amino acids: CASTVRTGDEQYF. The DNA of the CDR3 is TGTGCCAGCACCGTCCGGACAGGGGATGAGCAGTATTTT.

CDR3 sequence (DNA): TGTGCCAGCAGCCCAACTCGGGCGGCCAAAAACATTCAGTACTTC. It is translated as CASSPTRAAKNIQYF. V and J are TRBV5-4 and TRBJ2-4; D is unclear. CDR3 length equals 15 residues. Trimming took 4 bases from V and 1 from J, leaving 12 bases between them. Per the germline V gene, CDR1 is SGHNT and CDR2 is YYREEE (reference sequence).